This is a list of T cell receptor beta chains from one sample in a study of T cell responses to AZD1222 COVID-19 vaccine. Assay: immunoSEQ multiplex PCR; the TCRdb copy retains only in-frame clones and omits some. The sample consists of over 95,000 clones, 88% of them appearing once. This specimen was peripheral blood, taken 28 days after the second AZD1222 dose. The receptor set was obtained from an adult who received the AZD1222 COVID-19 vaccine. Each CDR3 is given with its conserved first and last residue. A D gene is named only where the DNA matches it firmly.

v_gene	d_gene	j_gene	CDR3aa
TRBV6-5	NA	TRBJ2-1	CASRGGSYNEQFF
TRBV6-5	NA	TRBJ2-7	CASSQGNLYEQYF
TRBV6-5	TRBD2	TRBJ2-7	CASSYSGALAAYEQYF
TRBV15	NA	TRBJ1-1	CATSRDRGFGAFF
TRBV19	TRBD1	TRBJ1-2	CASSTRDRGLGGYTF
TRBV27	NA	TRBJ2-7	CASSLRAGPYEQYF
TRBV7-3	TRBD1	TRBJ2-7	CASSATGGNYEQYF
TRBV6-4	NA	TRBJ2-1	CASSELPYNEQFF
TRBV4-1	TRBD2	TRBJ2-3	CASSQDQTSLADTQYF
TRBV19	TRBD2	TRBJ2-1	CASSQASGNGRHNEQFF
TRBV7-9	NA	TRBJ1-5	CASSLGMSSQPQHF
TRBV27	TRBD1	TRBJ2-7	CASSPRQGGEQYF
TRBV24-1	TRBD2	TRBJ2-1	CATSGNSGSSNNEQFF
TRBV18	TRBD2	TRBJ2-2	CASSPPGLAGGSGGELFF
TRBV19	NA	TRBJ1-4	CASRGRKLFF
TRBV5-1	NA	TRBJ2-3	CASSLGSTDTQYF
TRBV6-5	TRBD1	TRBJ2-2	CASSRTGGTGELFF
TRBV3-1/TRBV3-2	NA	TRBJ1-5	CASSLGTAVNQPQHF
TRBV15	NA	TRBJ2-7	CATSRDRGDYEQYF
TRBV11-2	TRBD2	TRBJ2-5	CASSLEGDSGRAKETQYF
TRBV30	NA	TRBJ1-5	CAWSVDSNQPQHF
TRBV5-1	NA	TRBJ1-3	CASSSSPDNGNTIYF
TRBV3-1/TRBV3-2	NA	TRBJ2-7	CASSQTRDRAYEQYF
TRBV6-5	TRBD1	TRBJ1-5	CASTFGTGNNQPQHF
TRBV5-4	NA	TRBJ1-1	CASSLRPSGTEAFF
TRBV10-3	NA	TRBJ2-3	CAISDSSGTDTQYF
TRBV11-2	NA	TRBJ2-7	CASRVSGAAYEQYF
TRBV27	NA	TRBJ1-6	CASSDFLGPYNSPLHF
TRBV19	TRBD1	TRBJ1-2	CASSTLVGQGGSNYGYTF
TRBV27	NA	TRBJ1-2	CASSLSWNRKNYGYTF
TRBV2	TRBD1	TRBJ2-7	CASRGQGAQEQYF
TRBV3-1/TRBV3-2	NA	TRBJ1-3	CASSQLDPGNTIYF
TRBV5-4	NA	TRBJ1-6	CASSLQGAQGSPLHF
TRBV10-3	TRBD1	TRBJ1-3	CAISGGQGTFSGNTIYF
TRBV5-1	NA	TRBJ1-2	CASSLGGPPGGYTF
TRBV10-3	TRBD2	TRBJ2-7	CAISEFRTSGNDEQYF
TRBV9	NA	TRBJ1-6	CASSATGNSPLHF
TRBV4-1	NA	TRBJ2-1	CASSQAKVGSYNEQFF
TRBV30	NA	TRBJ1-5	CAWSAGVRNQPQHF